The rows below give T cell receptor beta chains drawn from one sample of a study of blood T cell repertoires in COVID-19. Generated by immunoSEQ multiplex PCR, the TCRdb table keeps only in-frame clones and is missing some. The table shows fewer than 250,000 clones, with approximately 86% occurring only once. Sequencing was carried out using PBMCs or T cells enriched from blood (not recorded which). These TCRs come from a woman aged 40-49 years with acute COVID-19. CDR3s include the opening cysteine and the closing phenylalanine or tryptophan. Size is stated for part of the rows, as once, few or many counts, or as a class when the clone is expanded.

j_call clone_size v_call cdr3_length cdr3_aa
TRBJ1-1 - TRBV6-5 14 CASTGSGTGEKAFF
TRBJ2-3 few TRBV7-8 15 CASSLLAGVGDTQYF
TRBJ1-6 few TRBV28 18 CASSLIGVRKSYNSPLHF
TRBJ2-1 - TRBV6-5 16 CASSYEKAGGRGEQFF
TRBJ2-7 - TRBV7-6 16 CASSLFPRQGDDEQYF
TRBJ2-1 many TRBV11-2 18 CASSLVPGLAGTYNEQFF
TRBJ2-7 few TRBV11-2 15 CASSSAGTSPYEQYF
TRBJ2-1 - TRBV5-1 15 CASFESGKAGNEQFF
TRBJ2-6 once TRBV5-1 17 CASSTGTTVSGANVLTF
TRBJ1-5 - TRBV28 12 CASSFSRQPQHF
TRBJ2-1 - TRBV5-8 18 CASSRWWTSGGTYNEQFF
TRBJ1-3 - TRBV6-5 13 CASRGAAGNTIYF
TRBJ2-1 - TRBV24-1 15 CATSDSSYSFDEQFF
TRBJ2-2 few TRBV19 17 CASSKGRLAMNTGELFF
TRBJ1-3 once TRBV20-1 11 CSAPLGNTIYF
TRBJ2-1 - TRBV24-1 15 CATSDRKQGDNEQFF
TRBJ2-2 - TRBV6-1 17 CASSGRGGATNTGELFF
TRBJ1-3 - TRBV20-1 13 CSASRGSGNTIYF
TRBJ1-1 few TRBV27 13 CASSMTGDTEAFF
TRBJ1-1 - TRBV28 15 CASSPPGQRNAEAFF
TRBJ2-3 - TRBV13 16 CASSSRDRASTDTQYF
TRBJ1-5 once TRBV30 13 CAWTDSSYQPQHF
TRBJ2-1 - TRBV7-2 15 CASSPGERVGNEQFF
TRBJ2-1 - TRBV27 15 CASSPGGRAYNEQFF
TRBJ1-5 - TRBV2 15 CASSPDSGGNQPQHF
TRBJ1-1 - TRBV27 11 CASSLGAEAFF
TRBJ2-7 - TRBV9 14 CASSVGADSYEQYF
TRBJ2-1 once TRBV7-3 15 CASSLTAGGPAEQFF
TRBJ1-2 - TRBV7-9 11 CASSQNYGYTF
TRBJ1-2 once TRBV18 15 CASSPLRQADYGYTF
TRBJ2-7 - TRBV6-5 11 CASGGVYEQYF
TRBJ2-2 - TRBV11-2 16 CASSSTLAGGSGELFF
TRBJ1-2 - TRBV9 14 CASSVGTTGSGYTF
TRBJ2-1 - TRBV27 16 CASSPDTGLADNEQFF
TRBJ1-3 - TRBV18 18 CASSPANRGPFSGNTIYF
TRBJ1-6 - TRBV19 13 CASTAVDTSPLHF
TRBJ2-3 few TRBV6-4 16 CASSDSTDSSTDTQYF